The sample holds many counts of the clone carrying this T cell receptor beta chain. The data were obtained in a study of identical twins. Germline V gene lookup returns CDR1 MNHNS and CDR2 SASEGT. The V segment lost 7 bases and the J segment 2 bases; nucleotides outside the gene matches: 5. The length of the CDR3 is 16 residues. MiXCR, run by TCRdb on the 5' RACE reads, gives a single entry per CDR3 protein. The repertoire holds some 500,000 distinct CDR3 sequences, with nearly 10% as singletons. The sample was also linked to a second study, of yellow fever vaccine responses in identical twins.

The TCR comes from a woman in her late teens or twenties in good health. The material sequenced was PBMCs. The chain uses TRBV6-1 and TRBJ2-3, with 14 bases aligning to TRBD2. The chain's CDR3 is CASKPGLAGDTDTQYF. CDR3 DNA sequence: TGTGCCAGCAAGCCGGGACTAGCGGGAGACACAGATACGCAGTATTTT.